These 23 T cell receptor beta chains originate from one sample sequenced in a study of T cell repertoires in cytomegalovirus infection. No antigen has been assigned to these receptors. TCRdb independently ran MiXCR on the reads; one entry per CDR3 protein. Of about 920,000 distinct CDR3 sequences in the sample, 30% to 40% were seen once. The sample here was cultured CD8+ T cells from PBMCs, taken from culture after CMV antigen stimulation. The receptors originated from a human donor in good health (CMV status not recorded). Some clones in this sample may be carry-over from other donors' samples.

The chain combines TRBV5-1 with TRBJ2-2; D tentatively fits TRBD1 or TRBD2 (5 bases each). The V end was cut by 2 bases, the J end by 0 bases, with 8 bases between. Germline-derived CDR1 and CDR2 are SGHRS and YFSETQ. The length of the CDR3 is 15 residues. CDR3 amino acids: CASSFRDPNTGELFF. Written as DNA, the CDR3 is TGCGCCAGCAGCTTCCGGGACCCGAACACCGGGGAGCTGTTTTTT.

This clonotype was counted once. The CDR3 reads CASSPRTGPGYTF. The CDR3, as DNA: TGTGCCAGCAGTCCCCGGACAGGGCCAGGCTACACCTTC. The chain carries TRBV27 and TRBJ1-2; 8 bases map to TRBD1. V lost 5 bases to trimming and J lost 8 bases; unmatched junction nucleotides: 7. The CDR3 is made up of 13 amino acids. Germline V gives CDR1 MNHEY, CDR2 SMNVEV (reference sequence).

As DNA, the CDR3 is TGTGCCAGCAGTTACTCTGGCCACCCTCCCGGGGGGTCCTACGAGCAGTACTTC. Protein product: CASSYSGHPPGGSYEQYF. The chain couples TRBV6-8 to TRBJ2-7; 7 nucleotides agree with TRBD2. The CDR3 is 18 amino acids. J was trimmed by 1 base and V by 0 bases; bases with no gene match: 12. Per the germline V gene, CDR1 is MNHGY and CDR2 is SAAAGT.

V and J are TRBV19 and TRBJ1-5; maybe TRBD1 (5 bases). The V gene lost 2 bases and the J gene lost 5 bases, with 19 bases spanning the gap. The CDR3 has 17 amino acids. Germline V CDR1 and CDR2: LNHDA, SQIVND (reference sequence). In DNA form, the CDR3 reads TGTGCCAGTAGTATACGAACCAAAACTGACAGCCATCAGCCCCAGCATTTT. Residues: CASSIRTKTDSHQPQHF.

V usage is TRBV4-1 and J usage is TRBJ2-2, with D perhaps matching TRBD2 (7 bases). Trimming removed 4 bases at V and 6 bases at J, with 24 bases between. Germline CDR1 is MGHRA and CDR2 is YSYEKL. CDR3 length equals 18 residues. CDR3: CASSPPGGQYSDPGELFF. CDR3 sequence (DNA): TGCGCCAGCAGCCCCCCCGGGGGGCAGTACAGCGATCCCGGGGAGCTGTTTTTT.

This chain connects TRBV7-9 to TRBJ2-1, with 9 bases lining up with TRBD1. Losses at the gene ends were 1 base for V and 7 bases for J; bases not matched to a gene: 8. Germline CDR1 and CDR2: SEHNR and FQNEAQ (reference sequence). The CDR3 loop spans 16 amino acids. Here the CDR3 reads CASSLGLRDRGNEQFF. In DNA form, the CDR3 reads TGTGCCAGCAGCTTAGGGCTACGAGACAGGGGGAATGAGCAGTTCTTC.

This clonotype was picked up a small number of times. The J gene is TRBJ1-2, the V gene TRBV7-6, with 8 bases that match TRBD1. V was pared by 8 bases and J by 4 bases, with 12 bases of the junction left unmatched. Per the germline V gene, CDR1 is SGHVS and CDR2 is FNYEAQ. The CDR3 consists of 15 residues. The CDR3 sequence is CASGNQGAGSYGYTF. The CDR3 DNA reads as TGTGCCAGCGGAAACCAGGGGGCGGGGAGCTATGGCTACACCTTC.

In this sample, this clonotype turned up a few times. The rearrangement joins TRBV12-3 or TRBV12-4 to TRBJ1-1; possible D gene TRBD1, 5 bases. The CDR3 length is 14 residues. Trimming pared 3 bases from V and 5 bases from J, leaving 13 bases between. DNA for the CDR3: TGTGCCAGCAGTTTCCCGGGACTAGGGACTGAAGCTTTCTTT. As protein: CASSFPGLGTEAFF.

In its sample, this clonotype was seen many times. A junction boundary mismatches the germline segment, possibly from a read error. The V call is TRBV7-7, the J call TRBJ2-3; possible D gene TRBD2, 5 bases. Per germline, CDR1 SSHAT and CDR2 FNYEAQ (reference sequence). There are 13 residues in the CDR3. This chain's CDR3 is CASSLVRGDTQYF. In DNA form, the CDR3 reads TGTGCTAGCAGCTTAGTTCGGGGAGATACGCAGTATTTT.

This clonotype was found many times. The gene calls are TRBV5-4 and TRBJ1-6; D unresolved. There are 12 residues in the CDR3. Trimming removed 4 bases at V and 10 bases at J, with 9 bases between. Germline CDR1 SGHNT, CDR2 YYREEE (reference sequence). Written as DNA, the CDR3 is TGTGCCAGCAGCCCCCCCGGGTCACCCCTCCACTTT. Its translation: CASSPPGSPLHF.

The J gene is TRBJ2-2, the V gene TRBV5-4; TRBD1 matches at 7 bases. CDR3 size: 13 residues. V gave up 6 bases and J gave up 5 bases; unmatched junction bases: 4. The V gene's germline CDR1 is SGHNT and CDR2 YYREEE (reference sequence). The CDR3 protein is CASNKGATGELFF. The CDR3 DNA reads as TGTGCCAGCAATAAGGGGGCGACCGGGGAGCTGTTTTTT.

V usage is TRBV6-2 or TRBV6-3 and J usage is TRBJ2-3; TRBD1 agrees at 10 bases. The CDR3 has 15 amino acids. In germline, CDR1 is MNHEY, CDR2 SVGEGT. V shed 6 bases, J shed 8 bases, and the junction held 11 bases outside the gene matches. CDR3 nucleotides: TGTGCCAGCAGCCGAGACAGGGGGCTAATTGGTACGCAGTATTTT. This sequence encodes CASSRDRGLIGTQYF.

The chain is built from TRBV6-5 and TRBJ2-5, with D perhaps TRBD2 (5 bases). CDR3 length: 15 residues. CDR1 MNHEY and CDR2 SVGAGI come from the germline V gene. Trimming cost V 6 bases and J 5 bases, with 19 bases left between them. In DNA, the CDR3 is TGTGCCAGCAGCGCCGCGCTAGCCCTTCATGAGACCCAGTACTTC. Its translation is CASSAALALHETQYF.

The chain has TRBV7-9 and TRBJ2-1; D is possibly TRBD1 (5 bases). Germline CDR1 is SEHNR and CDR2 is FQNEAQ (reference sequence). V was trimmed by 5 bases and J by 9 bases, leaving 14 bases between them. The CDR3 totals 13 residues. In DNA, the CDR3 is TGTGCCAGCAGCCCCCAGTGGGGCCGTGAGCAGTTCTTC. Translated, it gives CASSPQWGREQFF.

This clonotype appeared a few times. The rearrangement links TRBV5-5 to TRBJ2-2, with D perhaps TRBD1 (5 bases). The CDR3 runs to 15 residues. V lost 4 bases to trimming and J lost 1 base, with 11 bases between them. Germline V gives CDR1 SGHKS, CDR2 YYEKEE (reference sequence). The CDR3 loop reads CASSVLTGNTGELFF. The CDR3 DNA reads TGTGCCAGCAGCGTCCTAACAGGGAACACCGGGGAGCTGTTTTTT.

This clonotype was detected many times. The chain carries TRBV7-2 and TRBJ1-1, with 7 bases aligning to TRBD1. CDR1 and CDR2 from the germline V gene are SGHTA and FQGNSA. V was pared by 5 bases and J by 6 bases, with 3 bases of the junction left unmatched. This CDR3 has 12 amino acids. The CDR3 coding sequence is TGTGCCAGCAGCCCAGGGGGGCCTGAAGCTTTCTTT. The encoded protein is CASSPGGPEAFF. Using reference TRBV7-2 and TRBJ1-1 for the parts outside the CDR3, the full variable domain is GAGVSQSPSNKVTEKGKDVELRCDPISGHTALYWYRQSLGQGLEFLIYFQGNSAPDKSGLPSDRFSAERTGGSVSTLTIQRTQQEDSAVYLCASSPGGPEAFFGQGTRLTVV.

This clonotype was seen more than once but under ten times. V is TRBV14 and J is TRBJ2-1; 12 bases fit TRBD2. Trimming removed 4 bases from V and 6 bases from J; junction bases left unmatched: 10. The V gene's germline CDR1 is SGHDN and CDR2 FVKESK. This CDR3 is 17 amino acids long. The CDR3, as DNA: TGTGCCAGCAGCCTACCAATGACTAGCGGGGGATTCAATGAGCAGTTCTTC. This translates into CASSLPMTSGGFNEQFF.

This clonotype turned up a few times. The CDR3 reads CASSWTGGTYNEQFF. CDR3 coding DNA: TGTGCCAGCTCTTGGACGGGAGGGACCTACAATGAGCAGTTCTTC. The rearrangement joins TRBV6-2 or TRBV6-3 to TRBJ2-1, with 8 nucleotides matching TRBD2. Germline V gene data show CDR1 as MNHEY and CDR2 as SVGEGT. V gave up 8 bases and J gave up 2 bases; unmatched junction bases: 8. This CDR3 spans 15 amino acids.

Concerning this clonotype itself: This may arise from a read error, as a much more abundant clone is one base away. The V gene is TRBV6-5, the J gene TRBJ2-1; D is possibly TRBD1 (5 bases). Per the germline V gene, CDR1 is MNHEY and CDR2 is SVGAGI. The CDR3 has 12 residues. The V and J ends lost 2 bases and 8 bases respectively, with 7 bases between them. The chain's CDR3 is CASSYQGDEQFF. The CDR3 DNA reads TGTGCCAGCAGTTACCAAGGGGATGAGCAGTTCTTC.

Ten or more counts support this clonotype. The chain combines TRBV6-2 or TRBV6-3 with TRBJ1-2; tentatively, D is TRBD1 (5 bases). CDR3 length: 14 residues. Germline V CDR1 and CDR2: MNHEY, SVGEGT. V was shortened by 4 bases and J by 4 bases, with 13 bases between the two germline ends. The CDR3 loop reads CASSSGGRVYGYTF. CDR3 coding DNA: TGTGCCAGCAGTTCCGGAGGCAGGGTCTATGGCTACACCTTC.

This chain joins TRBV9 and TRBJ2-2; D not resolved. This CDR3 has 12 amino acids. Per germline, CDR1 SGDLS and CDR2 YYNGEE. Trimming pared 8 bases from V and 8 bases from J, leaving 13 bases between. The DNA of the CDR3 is TGTGCCAGTAACATAGGGAATGGGGAGCTGTTTTTT. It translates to CASNIGNGELFF.

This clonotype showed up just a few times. CDR3 DNA sequence: TGCGCCAGCAGCGTAGACAGGGGCACAGATACGCAGTATTTT. Its protein product is CASSVDRGTDTQYF. This chain connects TRBV4-1 to TRBJ2-3, with TRBD1 matching over 7 bases. The CDR3 spans 14 residues. CDR1 is MGHRA, CDR2 YSYEKL, per germline. V was pared by 5 bases and J by 1 base, with 3 bases of the junction left unmatched.

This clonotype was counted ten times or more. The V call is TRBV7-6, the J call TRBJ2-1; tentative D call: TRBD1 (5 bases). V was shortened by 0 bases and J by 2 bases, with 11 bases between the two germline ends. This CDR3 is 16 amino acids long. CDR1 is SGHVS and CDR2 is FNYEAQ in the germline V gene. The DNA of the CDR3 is TGTGCCAGCAGCTTAGCCTTAGGGGAAACCTACAATGAGCAGTTCTTC. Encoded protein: CASSLALGETYNEQFF.